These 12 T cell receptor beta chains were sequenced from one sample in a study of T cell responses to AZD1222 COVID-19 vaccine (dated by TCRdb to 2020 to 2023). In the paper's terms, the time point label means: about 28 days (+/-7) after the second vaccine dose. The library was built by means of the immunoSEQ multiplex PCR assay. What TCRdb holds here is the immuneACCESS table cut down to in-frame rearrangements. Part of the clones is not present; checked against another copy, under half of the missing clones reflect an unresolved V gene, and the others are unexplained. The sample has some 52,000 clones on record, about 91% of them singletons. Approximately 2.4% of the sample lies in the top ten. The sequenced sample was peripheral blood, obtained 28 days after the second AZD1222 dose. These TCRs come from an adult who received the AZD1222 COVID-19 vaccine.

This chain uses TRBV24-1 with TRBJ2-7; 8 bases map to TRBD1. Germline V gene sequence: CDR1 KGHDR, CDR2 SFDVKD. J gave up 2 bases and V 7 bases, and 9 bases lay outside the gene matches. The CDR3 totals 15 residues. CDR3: CATSSTGTGTYEQYF. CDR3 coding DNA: TGTGCCACCAGCAGTACCGGGACAGGTACCTACGAGCAGTACTTC.

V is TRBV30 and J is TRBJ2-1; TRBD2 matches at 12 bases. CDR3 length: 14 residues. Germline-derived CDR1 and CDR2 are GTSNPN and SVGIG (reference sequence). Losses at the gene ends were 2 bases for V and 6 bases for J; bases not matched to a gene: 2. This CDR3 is CAWSLAGGGNEQFF. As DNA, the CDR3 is TGTGCCTGGAGTCTAGCGGGAGGGGGCAATGAGCAGTTCTTC.

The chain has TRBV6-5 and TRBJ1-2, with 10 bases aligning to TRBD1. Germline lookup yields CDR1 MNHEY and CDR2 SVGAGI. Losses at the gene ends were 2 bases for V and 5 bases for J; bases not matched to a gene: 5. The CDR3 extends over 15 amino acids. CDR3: CASSYGTGARYGYTF. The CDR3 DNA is TGTGCCAGCAGTTACGGGACAGGGGCCAGGTATGGCTACACCTTC.

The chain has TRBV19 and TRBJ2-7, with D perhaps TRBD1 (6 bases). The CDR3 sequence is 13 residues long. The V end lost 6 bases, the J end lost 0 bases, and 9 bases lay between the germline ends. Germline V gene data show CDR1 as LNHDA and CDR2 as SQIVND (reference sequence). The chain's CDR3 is CASSGTPSYEQYF. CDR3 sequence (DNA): TGTGCCAGTAGCGGGACACCCTCCTACGAGCAGTACTTC.

The CDR3 sequence: CATSVSGPGFQYF. CDR3 DNA sequence: TGTGCCACCAGTGTGTCAGGACCAGGGTTCCAGTACTTC. The V gene is TRBV24-1, the J gene TRBJ2-5; TRBD1 is a possible D gene (5 bases). V lost 5 bases and J 10 bases, leaving 16 bases between the germline ends. The germline gives CDR1 KGHDR, CDR2 SFDVKD. The CDR3 totals 13 residues.

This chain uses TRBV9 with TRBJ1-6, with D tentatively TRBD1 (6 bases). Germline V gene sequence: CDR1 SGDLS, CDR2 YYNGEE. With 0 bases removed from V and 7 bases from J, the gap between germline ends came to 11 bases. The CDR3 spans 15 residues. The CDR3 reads CASSVGVGGNSPLHF. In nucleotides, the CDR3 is TGTGCCAGCAGCGTAGGGGTAGGGGGGAATTCACCCCTCCACTTT. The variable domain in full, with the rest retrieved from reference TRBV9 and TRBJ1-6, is DSGVTQTPKHLITATGQRVTLRCSPRSGDLSVYWYQQSLDQGLQFLIQYYNGEERAKGNILERFSAQQFPDLHSELNLSSLELGDSALYFCASSVGVGGNSPLHFGNGTRLTVT.

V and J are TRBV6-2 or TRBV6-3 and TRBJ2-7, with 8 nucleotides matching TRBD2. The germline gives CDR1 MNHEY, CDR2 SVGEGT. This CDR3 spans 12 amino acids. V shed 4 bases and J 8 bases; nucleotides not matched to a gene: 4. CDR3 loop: CASSSTSEKQYF. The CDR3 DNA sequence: TGTGCCAGCAGTTCGACTAGCGAAAAGCAGTACTTC.

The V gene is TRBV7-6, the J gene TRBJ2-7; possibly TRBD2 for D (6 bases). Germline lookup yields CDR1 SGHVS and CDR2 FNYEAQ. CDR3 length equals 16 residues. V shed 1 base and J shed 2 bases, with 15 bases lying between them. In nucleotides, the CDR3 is TGTGCCAGCAGCTTAGAACTTGGAGGGAACACCTACGAGCAGTACTTC. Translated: CASSLELGGNTYEQYF.

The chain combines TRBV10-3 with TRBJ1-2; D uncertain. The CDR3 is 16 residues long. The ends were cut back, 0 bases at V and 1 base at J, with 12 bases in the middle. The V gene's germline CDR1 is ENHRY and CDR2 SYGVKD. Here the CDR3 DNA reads TGTGCCATCAGTGAGTCGAGTCTGGGCTTTAACTATGGCTACACCTTC. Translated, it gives CAISESSLGFNYGYTF.

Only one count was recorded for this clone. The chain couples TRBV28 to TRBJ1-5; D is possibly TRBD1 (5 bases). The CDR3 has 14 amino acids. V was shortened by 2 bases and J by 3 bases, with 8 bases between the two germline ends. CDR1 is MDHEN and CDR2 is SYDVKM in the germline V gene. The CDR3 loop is CASSLNRINQPQHF. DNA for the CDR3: TGTGCCAGCAGTTTAAACAGGATCAATCAGCCCCAGCATTTT.

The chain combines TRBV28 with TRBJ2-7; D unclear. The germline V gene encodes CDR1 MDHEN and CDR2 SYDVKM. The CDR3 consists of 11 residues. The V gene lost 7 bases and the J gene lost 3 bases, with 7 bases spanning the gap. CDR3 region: CASTTLYEQYF. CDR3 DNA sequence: TGTGCCAGCACCACACTCTACGAGCAGTACTTC.

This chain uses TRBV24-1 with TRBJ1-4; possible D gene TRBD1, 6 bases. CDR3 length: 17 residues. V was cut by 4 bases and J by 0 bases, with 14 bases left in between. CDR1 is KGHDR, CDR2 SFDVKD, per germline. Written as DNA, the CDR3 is TGTGCCACCAGTGACCGACTAACAGGGCCAACTAATGAAAAACTGTTTTTT. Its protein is CATSDRLTGPTNEKLFF.